The source of this TCR beta chain is a study of T cell repertoires in cytomegalovirus infection. Whole-study context: TCR beta signatures that were public indicated CMV infection and matching HLA type.

Each CDR3 protein is one row after TCRdb ran MiXCR on the reads. The sample comprises roughly 320,000 distinct CDR3 sequences, 9% to 9.5% of which are singletons, and approximately 4.5% rests with the top ten. The CDR3 loop spans 13 amino acids. Per the germline V gene, CDR1 is SGHTA and CDR2 is FQGNSA. V was trimmed by 0 bases and J by 7 bases, leaving 7 bases between them. Study-wide points: Across the ex vivo response, the dominant clonotypes were HLA-C-restricted CMV-specific TCR beta clonotypes. Identification of carriers of CMV plus the relevant HLA was achieved through cumulative public TCR beta family frequency.

This clonotype was detected many times. Its antigen is still unknown. This TCR came from a human donor in good health (CMV status not recorded). Some clones in this sample may be carry-over from other donors' samples. The J gene is TRBJ2-1, the V gene TRBV7-2; D gene unclear. Sample: PBMCs. The CDR3 DNA follows: TGTGCCAGCAGCTTAGCCCCAGCTAATGAGCAGTTCTTC. Protein: CASSLAPANEQFF.